The 25 T cell receptor beta chains in this list originate from one sample, sequenced in a study of blood T cell repertoires in COVID-19. The assay was immunoSEQ multiplex PCR, and TCRdb's table has in-frame clones only and misses some. The sample has around 270,000 clones; 88% are singletons. The sample comprised PBMCs or T cells enriched from blood (not recorded which). The receptors shown here come from a woman in her 40s who had been exposed to COVID-19.

The rearrangement joins TRBV3-1 (or the pseudogene TRBV3-2) to TRBJ2-7, with TRBD2 matching 8 bases. The CDR3 sequence is 16 residues long. Germline trimming cut 4 bases from V and 0 bases from J; bases unmatched to any gene: 8. CDR1 and CDR2 (germline): LGHDT, YNNKEL (reference sequence). The CDR3 nucleotides read TGTGCCAGCAGCCCTTGGCGGGGGGTTAGCTCCTACGAGCAGTACGTC. Amino acid sequence: CASSPWRGVSSYEQYV.

The chain is built from TRBV24-1 and TRBJ2-3; possibly TRBD1 for D (5 bases). The V end was cut by 3 bases, the J end by 2 bases, with 11 bases between. Germline CDR1 KGHDR, CDR2 SFDVKD. The CDR3 spans 15 residues. The CDR3 region has the DNA TGTGCCACCAGTGATCCCCAAGGGGCCACAGATACGCAGTATTTT. Its protein product is CATSDPQGATDTQYF.

The chain couples TRBV5-5 to TRBJ1-3; D remains ambiguous. The germline CDR1 and CDR2 sequences are SGHKS and YYEKEE (reference sequence). Trimming cost V 0 bases and J 3 bases, with 10 bases left between them. The CDR3 extends over 15 amino acids. CDR3 sequence (DNA): TGTGCCAGCAGCTTGGCCGTGAGGATTGGAAACACCATATATTTT. Residues: CASSLAVRIGNTIYF. The variable domain in full, completed from reference TRBV5-5 and TRBJ1-3, reads DAGVTQSPTHLIKTRGQQVTLRCSPISGHKSVSWYQQVLGQGPQFIFQYYEKEERGRGNFPDRFSARQFPNYSSELNVNALLLGDSALYLCASSLAVRIGNTIYFGEGSWLTVV.

V usage is TRBV7-9 and J usage is TRBJ2-3; D not certain. Germline assignment: CDR1 SEHNR and CDR2 FQNEAQ (reference sequence). The CDR3 extends over 14 amino acids. V was cut by 5 bases and J by 0 bases, with 9 bases left in between. The CDR3 is CASSPRISTDTQYF. The CDR3 DNA reads as TGTGCCAGCAGCCCTAGGATCAGCACAGATACGCAGTATTTT.

The chain carries TRBV7-8 and TRBJ1-5, with D perhaps TRBD1 (5 bases). Deletions cut 0 bases from V and 5 bases from J, with 17 bases between. The CDR3 covers 17 residues. Per germline, CDR1 SGHVS and CDR2 FQNEAQ. CDR3 DNA: TGTGCCAGCAGCTTAGCGCCAGTGGGGGGGGGAGATCAGCCCCAGCATTTT. This encodes CASSLAPVGGGDQPQHF.

This clone was observed a few times. The chain is built from TRBV7-2 and TRBJ2-1, with a possible D match to TRBD1 (5 bases). The CDR3 has 16 amino acids. CDR1 is SGHTA, CDR2 FQGNSA, per germline. V was shortened by 3 bases and J by 2 bases, with 14 bases between the two germline ends. CDR3 in amino acids: CASSFGLTAPYNEQFF. Written as DNA, the CDR3 is TGTGCCAGCAGCTTTGGCCTGACAGCCCCCTACAATGAGCAGTTCTTC.

The V gene is TRBV3-1 (or the pseudogene TRBV3-2), the J gene TRBJ2-5, with 14 bases identical to TRBD2. The CDR3 totals 18 residues. V was pared by 2 bases and J by 2 bases, with 7 bases of the junction left unmatched. Germline V gene data show CDR1 as LGHDT and CDR2 as YNNKEL (reference sequence). The CDR3 is CASSQYKGLAGVQETQYF. The CDR3 DNA sequence: TGTGCCAGCAGCCAATATAAGGGACTAGCGGGGGTTCAAGAGACCCAGTACTTC.

The rearrangement links TRBV3-1 (or the pseudogene TRBV3-2) to TRBJ2-5; possibly TRBD2 for D (6 bases). Germline values: CDR1 LGHDT, CDR2 YNNKEL (reference sequence). This CDR3 contains 15 residues. The V end lost 4 bases, the J end lost 4 bases, and 16 bases lay between the germline ends. CDR3 coding DNA: TGTGCCAGCAGCCCAGGGACCTCGGGGGTAGAGACCCAGTACTTC. Translated, it gives CASSPGTSGVETQYF.

The J gene is TRBJ2-7, the V gene TRBV7-2; TRBD2 matches at 11 bases. J gave up 7 bases and V 0 bases, and 5 bases lay outside the gene matches. The germline CDR1 and CDR2 sequences are SGHTA and FQGNSA. The CDR3 is 15 amino acids. The CDR3 protein is CASSLATSGAGEQYV. Written as DNA, the CDR3 is TGTGCCAGCAGCTTAGCGACTAGCGGGGCAGGGGAGCAGTACGTC.

A few counts support this clone. The chain joins TRBV25-1 to TRBJ1-5, with D possibly being TRBD1 (5 bases). The ends were cut back, 4 bases at V and 9 bases at J, with 13 bases in the middle. The CDR3 consists of 13 residues. CDR1 and CDR2 (germline): MGHDK, SYGVNS. The CDR3 sequence is CASSVGNGAPQHF. The CDR3 region has the DNA TGTGCCAGCAGTGTGGGGAATGGGGCGCCCCAGCATTTT.

CDR3 protein: CASSRTGGYGYTF. The CDR3, as DNA: TGTGCCAGCAGTCGAACAGGGGGTTATGGCTACACCTTC. The J gene is TRBJ1-2, the V gene TRBV6-5; 8 bases are a match to TRBD1. The germline V gene has CDR1 MNHEY and CDR2 SVGAGI. The V gene end was trimmed by 5 bases and the J gene end by 5 bases; junction bases not matched to a gene: 4. The CDR3 totals 13 residues.

This clone was seen only once. The chain couples TRBV6-2 or TRBV6-3 to TRBJ2-1, with 10 nucleotides matching TRBD2. CDR1 and CDR2 from the germline V gene are MNHEY and SVGEGT. The CDR3 is made up of 15 amino acids. The V and J ends lost 6 bases and 4 bases, in that order; junction bases with no gene match: 6. DNA for the CDR3: TGTGCCAGCAGCCGAGCGGGGGGGCGTTACAATGAGCAGTTCTTC. Its translation is CASSRAGGRYNEQFF.

This chain uses TRBV6-2 or TRBV6-3 with TRBJ2-7; 14 bases align to TRBD2. The CDR3 contains 19 residues. V lost 2 bases, J lost 0 bases, and 9 bases stayed unmatched. Germline CDR1 MNHEY, CDR2 SVGEGT. CDR3 nucleotide sequence: TGTGCCAGCAGTTACCCCAGACTAGCGGGGGGGCCCTTCTCCTACGAGCAGTACTTC. It codes for CASSYPRLAGGPFSYEQYF.

The V and J genes are TRBV4-2 and TRBJ2-1, with 8 positions matching TRBD2. Trimming removed 1 base from V and 8 bases from J; junction bases left unmatched: 4. The CDR3 loop spans 14 amino acids. The germline CDR1 and CDR2 sequences are LGHNA and YNFKEQ. The DNA for the CDR3 is TGTGCCAGCAGCCAAGCGGGGGGGATCTATGAGCAGTTCTTC. Its translation: CASSQAGGIYEQFF.

The chain recombines TRBV30 with TRBJ1-2; no definite D call. Trimming took 5 bases from V and 5 from J, leaving 12 bases between them. Per the germline V gene, CDR1 is GTSNPN and CDR2 is SVGIG (reference sequence). CDR3 size: 12 residues. For the CDR3, the DNA is TGTGCCTGGGGGAATTCGGGTTATGGCTACACCTTC. Residues: CAWGNSGYGYTF.

The gene calls are TRBV20-1 and TRBJ1-4; D gene unclear. This CDR3 spans 12 amino acids. Trimming pared 3 bases from V and 7 bases from J, leaving 9 bases between. Germline CDR1 and CDR2: DFQATT and SNEGSKA (reference sequence). CDR3 protein: CSASTIGEKLFF. The CDR3 DNA follows: TGCAGTGCTAGTACCATCGGTGAAAAACTGTTTTTT.

This rearrangement joins TRBV6-5 to TRBJ1-3; D is undetermined. V was shortened by 4 bases and J by 2 bases, with 3 bases between the two germline ends. This CDR3 region has 12 residues. CDR1 is MNHEY, CDR2 SVGAGI, per germline. CDR3 in amino acids: CASSSAGNTIYF. The CDR3 DNA is TGTGCCAGCAGTTCCGCTGGAAACACCATATATTTT.

V usage is TRBV19 and J usage is TRBJ1-3; maybe TRBD1 (6 bases). Per germline, CDR1 LNHDA and CDR2 SQIVND (reference sequence). The CDR3 has 17 amino acids. The germline V and J ends were trimmed by 3 bases and 0 bases, with 15 bases remaining between them. DNA for the CDR3: TGTGCCAGTAGTATTGTTTCAGGGGCGAGCTCTGGAAACACCATATATTTT. Amino acid sequence: CASSIVSGASSGNTIYF. The entire variable domain, with the rest obtained from reference TRBV19 and TRBJ1-3, is as follows: DGGITQSPKYLFRKEGQNVTLSCEQNLNHDAMYWYRQDPGQGLRLIYYSQIVNDFQKGDIAEGYSVSREKKESFPLTVTSAQKNPTAFYLCASSIVSGASSGNTIYFGEGSWLTVV.

This clone appeared a few times. V usage is TRBV19 and J usage is TRBJ2-7, with TRBD1 identical over 7 bases. The CDR3 consists of 12 residues. Germline V gene lookup returns CDR1 LNHDA and CDR2 SQIVND (reference sequence). V was pared by 9 bases and J by 2 bases, with 4 bases of the junction left unmatched. The CDR3 sequence: CASRDRAYEQYF. The CDR3 DNA reads as TGTGCCAGCCGGGACAGAGCCTACGAGCAGTACTTC.

The V call is TRBV25-1, the J call TRBJ2-1, with D maybe TRBD2 (5 bases). Germline lookup yields CDR1 MGHDK and CDR2 SYGVNS. There are 14 residues in the CDR3. V lost 4 bases to trimming and J lost 6 bases, with 13 bases between them. The CDR3 region is CASSGFGLSNEQFF. In DNA form, the CDR3 reads TGTGCCAGCAGTGGATTTGGACTGAGCAATGAGCAGTTCTTC.

Here the CDR3 reads CASSLRGSSSYNSPLHF. CDR3 sequence (DNA): TGTGCCAGCAGTTTACGCGGCTCGAGCTCCTATAATTCACCCCTCCACTTT. The chain is built from TRBV28 and TRBJ1-6; D gene unclear. This CDR3 region has 17 residues. Trimming cost V 2 bases and J 0 bases, with 11 bases left between them. The germline gives CDR1 MDHEN, CDR2 SYDVKM.

This sequence joins TRBV4-1 and TRBJ2-1; 7 bases fit TRBD2. The CDR3 runs 18 residues. Germline V lookup: CDR1 MGHRA, CDR2 YSYEKL. V shed 0 bases and J 7 bases; nucleotides not matched to a gene: 15. The CDR3 region has the DNA TGCGCCAGCAGCCAAGAGATGGGTATAGGACTAGTCCGGAATGAGCAGTTCTTC. It encodes CASSQEMGIGLVRNEQFF.

The V call is TRBV27, the J call TRBJ2-5; TRBD2 matches 7 bases. This CDR3 is 14 amino acids long. With V trimmed by 3 bases and J by 2 bases, 3 bases remained unmatched. In germline, CDR1 is MNHEY, CDR2 SMNVEV (reference sequence). DNA of the CDR3: TGTGCCAGCAGTTTGCTAGCGGCGCAAGAGACCCAGTACTTC. Its protein product is CASSLLAAQETQYF.

The V gene is TRBV6-5, the J gene TRBJ2-2; 7 nucleotides match TRBD1. This CDR3 contains 14 residues. V trimming: 0 bases; J trimming: 6 bases; junction bases outside the gene matches: 1. Germline CDR1 MNHEY, CDR2 SVGAGI. CDR3 loop: CASSYSDRAGELFF. Here the CDR3 DNA reads TGTGCCAGCAGTTACTCCGACAGGGCCGGGGAGCTGTTTTTT.

V gene TRBV7-2 combines with J gene TRBJ1-1, with D perhaps TRBD1 (5 bases). Trimming stripped 5 bases from V and 1 base from J, with 8 bases between. CDR1 and CDR2 from the germline V gene are SGHTA and FQGNSA. This CDR3 has 13 residues. Written as DNA, the CDR3 is TGTGCCAGCAGCAAACAGGAGAACACTGAAGCTTTCTTT. It yields the protein CASSKQENTEAFF.